The 14 T cell receptor beta chains in this list originate from one sample, sequenced in a study of blood T cell repertoires in COVID-19. Sequencing used immunoSEQ multiplex PCR; TCRdb keeps in-frame clones, though not all of them. The sample shows more than 65,000 clones, roughly 80% of them seen only once. Sequenced sample: peripheral blood. The receptor set was obtained from an elderly woman with acute or convalescent COVID-19.

The chain has TRBV12-3 or TRBV12-4 and TRBJ2-2; D call uncertain. V dropped 6 bases and J dropped 9 bases, with 14 bases sitting between them. The CDR3 length is 13 residues. The CDR3 reads CASSLVSSRELFF. The CDR3 region has the DNA TGTGCCAGCAGCCTTGTGAGTAGCCGGGAGCTGTTTTTT.

The rearrangement joins TRBV11-3 to TRBJ2-1, with TRBD2 matching over 15 bases. Looked up from germline, CDR1 is SGHNT and CDR2 is YENEEA. The J segment lost 8 bases and the V segment lost 5 bases, leaving 4 bases of the junction unmatched. The CDR3 contains 15 residues. Here the CDR3 reads CASSPGTSGRYEQFF. As DNA, the CDR3 is TGTGCCAGCAGCCCTGGGACTAGCGGGAGGTATGAGCAGTTCTTC. The full variable domain, with the rest looked up from reference TRBV11-3 and TRBJ2-1, is EAGVVQSPRYKIIEKKQPVAFWCNPISGHNTLYWYLQNLGQGPELLIRYENEEAVDDSQLPKDRFSAERLKGVDSTLKIQPAELGDSAVYLCASSPGTSGRYEQFFGPGTRLTVL.

The J gene is TRBJ2-7, the V gene TRBV5-1, with 12 bases lining up with TRBD2. The V and J ends lost 4 bases and 3 bases, in that order; junction bases with no gene match: 5. The germline gives CDR1 SGHRS, CDR2 YFSETQ. The CDR3 consists of 15 residues. The CDR3 region is CASSPVTSGSYEQYF. The CDR3 DNA is TGCGCCAGCAGCCCTGTGACTAGCGGGAGCTACGAGCAGTACTTC. Based on the CDR3 plus reference TRBV5-1 and TRBJ2-7, the full variable domain is KAGVTQTPRYLIKTRGQQVTLSCSPISGHRSVSWYQQTPGQGLQFLFEYFSETQRNKGNFPGRFSGRQFSNSRSEMNVSTLELGDSALYLCASSPVTSGSYEQYFGPGTRLTVT.

The rearrangement joins TRBV6-2 or TRBV6-3 to TRBJ1-3; D gene ambiguous. The length of the CDR3 is 16 residues. Germline CDR1 is MNHEY and CDR2 is SVGEGT. Trimming cost V 2 bases and J 7 bases, with 18 bases left between them. CDR3 coding DNA: TGTGCCAGCAGTTACAAGAACCCAGACACGGCCAACACCATATATTTT. It encodes CASSYKNPDTANTIYF.

The chain is built from TRBV7-2 and TRBJ2-1; TRBD2 agrees at 9 bases. Germline CDR1 SGHTA, CDR2 FQGNSA. Unmatched junction bases numbered 10, after V lost 6 bases and J lost 7 bases. The CDR3 length is 15 residues. The CDR3 coding sequence is TGTGCCAGCAGAGCCGGGACTAGCACTTTAAATGAGCAGTTCTTC. Protein: CASRAGTSTLNEQFF.

This clone was seen once. J is TRBJ1-1 and V is TRBV5-1; the match to TRBD1 covers 7 bases. There are 14 residues in the CDR3. With V trimmed by 2 bases and J by 5 bases, 6 bases remained unmatched. Germline CDR1 reads SGHRS; CDR2 reads YFSETQ. The CDR3 here is CASSLQGPGTEAFF. As DNA, the CDR3 is TGCGCCAGCAGCTTACAGGGGCCCGGGACTGAAGCTTTCTTT. Using reference TRBV5-1 and TRBJ1-1 for the parts outside the CDR3, the full variable domain is KAGVTQTPRYLIKTRGQQVTLSCSPISGHRSVSWYQQTPGQGLQFLFEYFSETQRNKGNFPGRFSGRQFSNSRSEMNVSTLELGDSALYLCASSLQGPGTEAFFGQGTRLTVV.

This rearrangement joins TRBV28 to TRBJ1-2, with D maybe TRBD1 (6 bases). The V end lost 5 bases, the J end lost 2 bases, and 9 bases lay between the germline ends. The CDR3 consists of 13 residues. Germline CDR1 MDHEN, CDR2 SYDVKM. The CDR3 reads CASSRDRNYGYTF. The CDR3 DNA follows: TGTGCCAGCAGTCGTGACAGGAACTATGGCTACACCTTC.

The rearrangement links TRBV4-3 to TRBJ2-7; D might be TRBD1 (6 bases). CDR1 and CDR2 (germline): LGHNA, YSLEER. V gave up 0 bases and J gave up 7 bases, with 19 bases separating them. CDR3 size: 16 residues. The CDR3 sequence is CASSQDPTGNLGEQYF. Here the CDR3 DNA reads TGCGCCAGCAGCCAAGACCCGACAGGTAACCTGGGGGAGCAGTACTTC.

The chain has TRBV27 and TRBJ2-3; D might be TRBD2 (6 bases). The CDR3 has 15 amino acids. Germline values: CDR1 MNHEY, CDR2 SMNVEV (reference sequence). The V end lost 3 bases, the J end lost 4 bases, and 14 bases lay between the germline ends. DNA for the CDR3: TGTGCCAGCAGTTTGAGAAGCGTAGCGGCAGATACGCAGTATTTT. It specifies CASSLRSVAADTQYF.

The V and J genes are TRBV19 and TRBJ1-5; D remains ambiguous. V was cut by 6 bases and J by 4 bases, with 10 bases left in between. The V gene's germline CDR1 is LNHDA and CDR2 SQIVND (reference sequence). The CDR3 has 13 amino acids. CDR3 DNA sequence: TGTGCCAGTAGCAAGACCGGGAATCAGCCCCAGCATTTT. Residues: CASSKTGNQPQHF. Together with reference TRBV19 and TRBJ1-5, the CDR3 gives the full variable domain: DGGITQSPKYLFRKEGQNVTLSCEQNLNHDAMYWYRQDPGQGLRLIYYSQIVNDFQKGDIAEGYSVSREKKESFPLTVTSAQKNPTAFYLCASSKTGNQPQHFGDGTRLSIL.

The V call is TRBV19, the J call TRBJ2-4, with 9 bases that match TRBD1. The germline CDR1 and CDR2 sequences are LNHDA and SQIVND (reference sequence). Unmatched junction bases numbered 7, after V lost 8 bases and J lost 2 bases. This CDR3 spans 15 amino acids. CDR3 sequence: CASEGTGNSKNIQYF. CDR3 nucleotides: TGTGCCAGTGAAGGGACAGGGAATTCCAAAAACATTCAGTACTTC.

The rearrangement uses TRBV11-2 and TRBJ2-5, with D possibly being TRBD1 (7 bases). Trimming shortened V by 1 base and J by 6 bases, and 21 bases separated the two germline ends. Per the germline V gene, CDR1 is SGHAT and CDR2 is FQNNGV. The CDR3 is 17 residues long. The CDR3 bases are TGTGCCAGCAGCTTAGGGGCAGGGGGAGGCCTTGGGAAGACCCAGTACTTC. Translated: CASSLGAGGGLGKTQYF.

The chain couples TRBV6-5 to TRBJ2-7, with TRBD2 as a possible D gene (5 bases). Germline CDR1 is MNHEY and CDR2 is SVGAGI. The CDR3 loop spans 14 amino acids. Trimming removed 2 bases at V and 10 bases at J, with 18 bases between. The CDR3 reads CASSYTGEILRQYF. The CDR3 nucleotides are TGTGCCAGCAGTTACACCGGGGAGATACTACGCCAGTACTTC.

The gene calls are TRBV4-1 and TRBJ2-1, with TRBD2 matching over 10 bases. The CDR3 is 16 amino acids. The V gene end was trimmed by 0 bases and the J gene end by 8 bases; junction bases not matched to a gene: 7. Germline loops: CDR1 MGHRA, CDR2 YSYEKL. The CDR3: CASSQDLAGDLYEQFF. The CDR3 region has the DNA TGCGCCAGCAGCCAAGATCTAGCGGGAGATTTATATGAGCAGTTCTTC.